This T cell receptor beta chain was captured in a study of blood T cell repertoires in COVID-19. Study at large: The study drew acute and convalescent COVID-19 samples from the United States, Italy and Spain. T cells, B-cell-depleted T cells, or PBMCs supplied cDNA or gDNA.

Germline V gene lookup returns CDR1 SGHRS and CDR2 YFSETQ. The CDR3 is 14 residues long. The V end was cut by 4 bases, the J end by 0 bases, with 5 bases between. Original processing methods: Counts of nucleated cells, estimated from reference gene primer amplification, were obtained. Here immunoSEQ multiplex PCR was the method, and the copy in TCRdb shows in-frame clones only, minus some. V and J calls and clone size are those listed in that table; D and trimming were worked out from the DNA. Counted here are a few hundred thousand clones, 70% to 90% occurring once; the ten biggest clones make up over 2%.

The chain combines TRBV5-1 with TRBJ2-6; D not certain. What was sequenced was peripheral blood. This receptor was taken from a woman aged 50 to 65 with acute or convalescent COVID-19. The CDR3: CASSELSGANVLTF. CDR3 coding DNA: TGCGCCAGCAGCGAACTCTCTGGGGCCAACGTCCTGACTTTC.